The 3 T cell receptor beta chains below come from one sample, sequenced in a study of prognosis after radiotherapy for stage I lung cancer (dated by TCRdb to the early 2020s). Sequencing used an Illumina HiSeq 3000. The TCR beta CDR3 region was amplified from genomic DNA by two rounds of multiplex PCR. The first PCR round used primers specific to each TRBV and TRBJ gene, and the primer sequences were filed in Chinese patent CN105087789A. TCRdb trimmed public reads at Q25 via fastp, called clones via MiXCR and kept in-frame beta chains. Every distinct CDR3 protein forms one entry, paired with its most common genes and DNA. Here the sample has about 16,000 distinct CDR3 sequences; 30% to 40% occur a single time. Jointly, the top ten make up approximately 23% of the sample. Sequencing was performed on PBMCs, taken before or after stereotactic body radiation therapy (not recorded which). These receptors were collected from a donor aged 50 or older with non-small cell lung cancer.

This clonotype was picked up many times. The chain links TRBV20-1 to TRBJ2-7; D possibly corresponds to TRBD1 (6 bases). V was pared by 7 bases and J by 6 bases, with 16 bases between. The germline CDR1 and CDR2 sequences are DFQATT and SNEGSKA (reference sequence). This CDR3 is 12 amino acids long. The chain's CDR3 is CSVTPRDTEQYF. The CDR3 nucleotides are TGCAGTGTTACACCCCGGGACACCGAGCAGTACTTC.

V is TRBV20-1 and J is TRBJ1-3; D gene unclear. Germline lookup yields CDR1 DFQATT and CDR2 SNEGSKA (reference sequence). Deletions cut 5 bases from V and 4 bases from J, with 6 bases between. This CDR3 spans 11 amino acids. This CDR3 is CSAPRGNTIYF. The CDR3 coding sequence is TGCAGTGCTCCCCGCGGAAACACCATATATTTT.

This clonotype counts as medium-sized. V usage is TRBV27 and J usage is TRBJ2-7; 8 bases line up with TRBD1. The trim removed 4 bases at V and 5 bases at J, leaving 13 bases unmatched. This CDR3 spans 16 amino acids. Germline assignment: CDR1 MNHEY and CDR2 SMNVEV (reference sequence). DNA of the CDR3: TGTGCCAGCAGTTATGGGACAGGACGAGGTCGACACGAGCAGTACTTC. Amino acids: CASSYGTGRGRHEQYF.